Listed below are T cell receptor beta chains from one sample, sequenced in a study of cytomegalovirus exposure and HLA in healthy donors. Clones were read by immunoSEQ multiplex PCR, and TCRdb kept only the in-frame ones, dropping some. The sample has 50,000 to 80,000 clones. Sequenced: PBMCs. These receptors came from a woman aged 18-29 years in good health and CMV-seronegative. The CDR3 runs from the conserved cysteine through the conserved F or W. The order of the fields is CDR3 protein, CDR3 DNA, J gene, V gene, D gene. A D gene is named only where the DNA matches it firmly.

CDR3 protein: CASSFRGLALSYNEQFF
CDR3 DNA: TGCGCCAGCAGCTTTCGTGGACTAGCGCTCTCCTACAATGAGCAGTTCTTC
J gene: TRBJ2-1
V gene: TRBV4-1
D gene: TRBD2

CDR3 protein: CASSFLQGAMDEQYF
CDR3 DNA: TGCGCCAGCAGCTTCTTACAGGGGGCAATGGACGAGCAGTACTTC
J gene: TRBJ2-7
V gene: TRBV5-1
D gene: TRBD1

CDR3 protein: CASSSPNRQGAYEQYF
CDR3 DNA: TGTGCCAGCAGTTCCCCTAATAGACAGGGGGCCTACGAGCAGTACTTC
J gene: TRBJ2-7
V gene: TRBV28
D gene: TRBD1

CDR3 protein: CASSPRGLTGELFF
CDR3 DNA: TGTGCCAGCTCACCAAGGGGGCTCACCGGGGAGCTGTTTTTT
J gene: TRBJ2-2
V gene: TRBV18
D gene: TRBD1

CDR3 protein: CASSSGGADNEQFF
CDR3 DNA: TGTGCCAGCAGTTCGGGGGGCGCAGATAATGAGCAGTTCTTC
J gene: TRBJ2-1
V gene: TRBV6-1
D gene: -

CDR3 protein: CASSLGTSGFNEQFF
CDR3 DNA: TGTGCCAGCAGCTTAGGTACTAGCGGATTCAATGAGCAGTTCTTC
J gene: TRBJ2-1
V gene: TRBV11-2
D gene: TRBD2

CDR3 protein: CASSRDRYYEQYF
CDR3 DNA: TGTGCCAGCAGCCGGGACAGATACTACGAGCAGTACTTC
J gene: TRBJ2-7
V gene: TRBV6-5
D gene: TRBD1

CDR3 protein: CASKRWGQGAGNTEAFF
CDR3 DNA: TGTGCCAGTAAAAGGTGGGGACAGGGGGCTGGGAACACTGAAGCTTTCTTT
J gene: TRBJ1-1
V gene: TRBV19
D gene: TRBD1

CDR3 protein: CSVGEAGALGYTF
CDR3 DNA: TGCAGCGTGGGGGAGGCGGGGGCTCTTGGCTACACCTTC
J gene: TRBJ1-2
V gene: TRBV29-1
D gene: -

CDR3 protein: CASSLVPAGVSYEQYF
CDR3 DNA: TGTGCCAGCAGCTTAGTCCCAGCGGGAGTTTCCTACGAGCAGTACTTC
J gene: TRBJ2-7
V gene: TRBV11-2
D gene: TRBD2

CDR3 protein: CASGLLAGAYEQYF
CDR3 DNA: TGCGCCAGCGGGCTACTAGCGGGGGCCTACGAGCAGTACTTC
J gene: TRBJ2-7
V gene: TRBV5-1
D gene: TRBD2

CDR3 protein: CASSVGGPIYGYTF
CDR3 DNA: TGTGCCAGCAGTGTCGGAGGGCCCATTTATGGCTACACCTTC
J gene: TRBJ1-2
V gene: TRBV2
D gene: -

CDR3 protein: CASSYSSGGGEQYF
CDR3 DNA: TGTGCCAGCAGTTACTCTAGCGGGGGAGGCGAGCAGTACTTC
J gene: TRBJ2-7
V gene: TRBV27
D gene: TRBD2

CDR3 protein: CASTFGLATPDTQYF
CDR3 DNA: TGTGCCAGCACCTTTGGACTAGCTACCCCAGATACGCAGTATTTT
J gene: TRBJ2-3
V gene: TRBV6-1
D gene: TRBD2

CDR3 protein: CAWSVMVGSGYTF
CDR3 DNA: TGTGCCTGGAGTGTAATGGTCGGGAGTGGCTACACCTTC
J gene: TRBJ1-2
V gene: TRBV30
D gene: -

CDR3 protein: CASSTENTQYF
CDR3 DNA: TGTGCCAGCAGCACCGAGAATACGCAGTATTTT
J gene: TRBJ2-3
V gene: TRBV25-1
D gene: -

CDR3 protein: CASRNPGTGRQYF
CDR3 DNA: TGTGCCAGCCGAAACCCCGGGACAGGGAGACAGTACTTC
J gene: TRBJ2-7
V gene: TRBV6-5
D gene: TRBD1

CDR3 protein: CASSKGQGAHTEAFF
CDR3 DNA: TGCGCCAGCAGCAAAGGACAGGGGGCGCACACTGAAGCTTTCTTT
J gene: TRBJ1-1
V gene: TRBV4-1
D gene: TRBD1

CDR3 protein: CAWSVGGYEQYF
CDR3 DNA: TGTGCCTGGAGTGTAGGGGGCTACGAGCAGTACTTC
J gene: TRBJ2-7
V gene: TRBV30
D gene: -

CDR3 protein: CASSLDVGGSYEQYF
CDR3 DNA: TGCGCCAGCAGCTTGGATGTGGGGGGCTCCTACGAGCAGTACTTC
J gene: TRBJ2-7
V gene: TRBV5-1
D gene: -

CDR3 protein: CASRQGSSTDYGYTF
CDR3 DNA: TGTGCCAGCAGGCAGGGGTCGTCGACTGACTATGGCTACACCTTC
J gene: TRBJ1-2
V gene: TRBV6-5
D gene: -

CDR3 protein: CASSSRDRASYEQYF
CDR3 DNA: TGTGCCAGCAGCAGCCGGGACAGGGCGTCCTACGAGCAGTACTTC
J gene: TRBJ2-7
V gene: TRBV6-5
D gene: TRBD1

CDR3 protein: CASSDLRQAPKSQAFF
CDR3 DNA: TGCGCCAGCAGTGACCTACGACAGGCCCCAAAATCTCAAGCTTTCTTT
J gene: TRBJ1-1
V gene: TRBV10-2
D gene: -

CDR3 protein: CASSPLAGAGYEQYF
CDR3 DNA: TGTGCCAGCAGCCCTCTAGCGGGAGCGGGCTACGAGCAGTACTTC
J gene: TRBJ2-7
V gene: TRBV7-3
D gene: TRBD2

CDR3 protein: CSVTGQGMTEAFF
CDR3 DNA: TGCAGCGTAACGGGACAGGGCATGACTGAAGCTTTCTTT
J gene: TRBJ1-1
V gene: TRBV29-1
D gene: TRBD1

CDR3 protein: CAISDQDEQFF
CDR3 DNA: TGTGCCATCAGCGACCAGGATGAGCAGTTCTTC
J gene: TRBJ2-1
V gene: TRBV10-3
D gene: -

CDR3 protein: CASSVSKSGNQPQHF
CDR3 DNA: TGTGCCAGCAGTGTATCAAAGTCGGGCAATCAGCCCCAGCATTTT
J gene: TRBJ1-5
V gene: TRBV6-1
D gene: -

CDR3 protein: CASSGFRAGGSYGYTF
CDR3 DNA: TGTGCCAGCAGTGGCTTTAGGGCCGGGGGTAGCTATGGCTACACCTTC
J gene: TRBJ1-2
V gene: TRBV2
D gene: -

CDR3 protein: CASSYGTSLLNEQFF
CDR3 DNA: TGTGCCAGCAGCTACGGGACTAGCCTCCTCAATGAGCAGTTCTTC
J gene: TRBJ2-1
V gene: TRBV27
D gene: TRBD2

CDR3 protein: CSVVYLNRPGFGLEQYF
CDR3 DNA: TGCAGCGTTGTATATCTCAACCGGCCCGGGTTCGGGTTGGAGCAGTACTTC
J gene: TRBJ2-7
V gene: TRBV29-1
D gene: -

CDR3 protein: CASRGGVGYGYTF
CDR3 DNA: TGTGCCAGCCGTGGAGGGGTTGGCTATGGCTACACCTTC
J gene: TRBJ1-2
V gene: TRBV19
D gene: -

CDR3 protein: CASSHQDSGTGGETQYF
CDR3 DNA: TGTGCCAGCAGCCATCAAGATTCCGGGACAGGCGGAGAGACCCAGTACTTC
J gene: TRBJ2-5
V gene: TRBV4-2
D gene: TRBD1

CDR3 protein: CASSSERDNEQFF
CDR3 DNA: TGCGCCAGCAGCTCGGAGCGGGACAATGAGCAGTTCTTC
J gene: TRBJ2-1
V gene: TRBV5-1
D gene: -

CDR3 protein: CASSPGLAGGTETQYF
CDR3 DNA: TGCGCCAGCAGCCCCGGCCTAGCGGGGGGGACGGAGACCCAGTACTTC
J gene: TRBJ2-5
V gene: TRBV5-1
D gene: TRBD2

CDR3 protein: CASSLDLRRAFF
CDR3 DNA: TGTGCCAGCAGCTTAGATCTTCGGAGAGCTTTCTTT
J gene: TRBJ1-1
V gene: TRBV11-3
D gene: -

CDR3 protein: CASSPMTTINSPLHF
CDR3 DNA: TGTGCCAGCAGCCCGATGACAACGATTAATTCACCCCTCCACTTT
J gene: TRBJ1-6
V gene: TRBV7-9
D gene: -

CDR3 protein: CASSDQGQRDNEQFF
CDR3 DNA: TGTGCCAGCAGTGACCAGGGACAGCGCGACAATGAGCAGTTCTTC
J gene: TRBJ2-1
V gene: TRBV25-1
D gene: TRBD1

CDR3 protein: CASSPPGDRRGEAFF
CDR3 DNA: TGTGCCAGCTCACCACCAGGAGATAGAAGAGGGGAAGCTTTCTTT
J gene: TRBJ1-1
V gene: TRBV18
D gene: -

CDR3 protein: CASSTRLAGPYEQYF
CDR3 DNA: TGTGCCAGCAGCACTAGACTAGCCGGCCCCTACGAGCAGTACTTC
J gene: TRBJ2-7
V gene: TRBV4-2
D gene: TRBD2

CDR3 protein: CASSLGPGELFF
CDR3 DNA: TGTGCCAGCAGTCTCGGTCCCGGGGAGCTGTTTTTT
J gene: TRBJ2-2
V gene: TRBV28
D gene: -

CDR3 protein: CASSVRPAGTSIYEQYF
CDR3 DNA: TGTGCCAGCAGCGTCCGACCTGCCGGGACTAGTATTTACGAGCAGTACTTC
J gene: TRBJ2-7
V gene: TRBV9
D gene: TRBD2

CDR3 protein: CASSDLAGANEQYF
CDR3 DNA: TGTGCCAGCAGTGATCTAGCGGGAGCAAACGAGCAGTACTTC
J gene: TRBJ2-7
V gene: TRBV6-1
D gene: TRBD2

CDR3 protein: CASSLGSGGSWTGELFF
CDR3 DNA: TGTGCCAGCAGCTTGGGATCGGGGGGGTCGTGGACCGGGGAGCTGTTTTTT
J gene: TRBJ2-2
V gene: TRBV5-4
D gene: TRBD2

CDR3 protein: CASSPPVGQGYGYTF
CDR3 DNA: TGTGCCAGCTCACCACCCGTGGGACAGGGCTATGGCTACACCTTC
J gene: TRBJ1-2
V gene: TRBV18
D gene: TRBD1

CDR3 protein: CASSLNRDREDTEAFF
CDR3 DNA: TGTGCCAGCAGCTTAAATAGGGACAGGGAGGACACTGAAGCTTTCTTT
J gene: TRBJ1-1
V gene: TRBV7-3
D gene: TRBD1

CDR3 protein: CAWRETGEDYGYTF
CDR3 DNA: TGTGCCTGGAGGGAGACAGGGGAGGACTATGGCTACACCTTC
J gene: TRBJ1-2
V gene: TRBV30
D gene: TRBD1

CDR3 protein: CASSVAVDSIHEQYF
CDR3 DNA: TGTGCCAGCAGCGTAGCCGTAGACAGTATCCACGAGCAGTACTTC
J gene: TRBJ2-7
V gene: TRBV9
D gene: -

CDR3 protein: CASRGDRGNGYTF
CDR3 DNA: TGTGCCAGCAGGGGCGACAGGGGAAACGGCTACACCTTC
J gene: TRBJ1-2
V gene: TRBV27
D gene: TRBD1

CDR3 protein: CASSYRENEQFF
CDR3 DNA: TGTGCCAGCAGCTACAGGGAGAATGAGCAGTTCTTC
J gene: TRBJ2-1
V gene: TRBV9
D gene: -